This passage covers 15 T cell receptor beta chains from one sample sequenced in a study of cytomegalovirus exposure and HLA in healthy donors. Researchers ran the PCR with 60 Vbeta and 13 Jbeta primers. Libraries were prepared by immunoSEQ multiplex PCR; TCRdb keeps only in-frame clonotypes and omits some of them. Of roughly 160,000 clones detected, approximately 84% appear once; the ten largest clones hold more than 0.35%. Material for sequencing was PBMCs. The receptors originated from a boy aged 2-15 years in good health and CMV-seronegative.

The V and J genes are TRBV5-6 and TRBJ1-1, with 9 bases identical to TRBD1. The CDR3 runs to 16 residues. The germline V gene encodes CDR1 SGHDT and CDR2 YYEEEE. The trim removed 4 bases at V and 3 bases at J, leaving 10 bases unmatched. CDR3 DNA sequence: TGTGCCAGCAGCCGCTTTTGGACAGGGGAGGACACTGAAGCTTTCTTT. This codes for CASSRFWTGEDTEAFF.

This clone was observed a single time. The rearrangement joins TRBV30 to TRBJ2-7; 8 bases line up with TRBD1. The CDR3 covers 12 residues. CDR1 GTSNPN and CDR2 SVGIG come from the germline V gene (reference sequence). V gave up 4 bases and J gave up 5 bases; unmatched junction bases: 4. The CDR3 sequence: CAWKQTGDEQYF. The CDR3 nucleotides are TGTGCCTGGAAGCAGACAGGGGACGAGCAGTACTTC.

This clone appeared a few times. The chain combines TRBV7-9 with TRBJ2-1; weak D call: TRBD2 (5 bases). V was pared by 3 bases and J by 6 bases, with 15 bases between. This CDR3 is 15 amino acids long. Looked up from germline, CDR1 is SEHNR and CDR2 is FQNEAQ (reference sequence). Here the CDR3 reads CASSLWRAGFNEQFF. CDR3 DNA: TGTGCCAGCAGCTTGTGGCGGGCTGGGTTCAATGAGCAGTTCTTC.

The genes are TRBV12-5 and TRBJ2-7; no firm D call. V lost 0 bases and J lost 0, with 9 bases in between. CDR3 length: 15 residues. The germline V gene encodes CDR1 LGHNT and CDR2 FRNRAP. The CDR3 nucleotides read TGTGCTAGTGGTTTGGTCCTACAGAGCTCCTACGAGCAGTACTTC. This sequence encodes CASGLVLQSSYEQYF.

The V and J genes are TRBV30 and TRBJ2-5; 15 positions match TRBD2. CDR1 is GTSNPN and CDR2 is SVGIG in the germline V gene (reference sequence). This CDR3 is 19 amino acids long. After removal of 0 bases from V and 1 base from J, the junction contained 9 bases not matched to a gene. CDR3 nucleotide sequence: TGTGCCTGGAGTGTTGGGACTAGCGGGAGGACTGTTTTCCAAGAGACCCAGTACTTC. As protein: CAWSVGTSGRTVFQETQYF.

This chain connects TRBV28 to TRBJ2-7, with TRBD1 identical over 10 bases. Trimming removed 4 bases from V and 4 bases from J; junction bases left unmatched: 7. The germline CDR1 and CDR2 sequences are MDHEN and SYDVKM. The CDR3 is 15 amino acids. The CDR3 here is CASSSTGGAGYEQYF. The CDR3 nucleotides are TGTGCCAGCAGTTCGACAGGGGGCGCCGGGTACGAGCAGTACTTC. The full variable domain, with the rest looked up from reference TRBV28 and TRBJ2-7, is DVKVTQSSRYLVKRTGEKVFLECVQDMDHENMFWYRQDPGLGLRLIYFSYDVKMKEKGDIPEGYSVSREKKERFSLILESASTNQTSMYLCASSSTGGAGYEQYFGPGTRLTVT.

Regarding this clone: This specimen includes other DNA sequences encoding the same CDR3. This chain connects TRBV5-1 to TRBJ2-1; 11 nucleotides match TRBD2. The V segment lost 4 bases and the J segment 3 bases; nucleotides outside the gene matches: 3. Germline assignment: CDR1 SGHRS and CDR2 YFSETQ. The CDR3 is made up of 15 amino acids. CDR3 nucleotides: TGCGCCAGCAGCCCCGGACTAGCGGGCTACAATGAGCAGTTCTTC. This translates into CASSPGLAGYNEQFF.

This chain connects TRBV10-3 to TRBJ1-2; the match to TRBD1 covers 9 bases. Germline V gene lookup returns CDR1 ENHRY and CDR2 SYGVKD. J gave up 4 bases and V 2 bases, and 8 bases lay outside the gene matches. The CDR3 is 16 residues long. This CDR3 reads CAISEPRDRVSYGYTF. CDR3 nucleotide sequence: TGTGCCATCAGTGAGCCTCGGGACAGGGTATCCTATGGCTACACCTTC.

The V call is TRBV2, the J call TRBJ1-1, with 7 bases lining up with TRBD1. Germline assignment: CDR1 SNHLY and CDR2 FYNNEI. The length of the CDR3 is 14 residues. J lost 4 bases, V lost 6 bases, and 8 bases had no gene match. CDR3: CASSAGGPGTEAFF. CDR3 coding DNA: TGTGCCAGCAGCGCAGGGGGACCGGGCACTGAAGCTTTCTTT. Full variable domain (remainder filled in from reference TRBV2 and TRBJ1-1): EPEVTQTPSHQVTQMGQEVILRCVPISNHLYFYWYRQILGQKVEFLVSFYNNEISEKSEIFDDQFSVERPDGSNFTLKIRSTKLEDSAMYFCASSAGGPGTEAFFGQGTRLTVV.

The rearrangement uses TRBV10-3 and TRBJ1-1, with 7 bases lining up with TRBD1. The CDR3 is 16 amino acids. J was trimmed by 0 bases and V by 7 bases; bases with no gene match: 11. From germline, CDR1 is ENHRY and CDR2 SYGVKD. CDR3 in amino acids: CAITAAGTEMNTEAFF. CDR3 nucleotides: TGTGCCATCACCGCCGCCGGGACAGAAATGAACACTGAAGCTTTCTTT.

This clone was counted only a few times. The chain links TRBV6-1 to TRBJ2-3; 12 bases line up with TRBD2. The CDR3 spans 15 residues. Unmatched junction bases numbered 1, after V lost 2 bases and J lost 4 bases. Germline CDR1 is MNHNS and CDR2 is SASEGT. Written as DNA, the CDR3 is TGTGCCAGCAGTGAAAGACTAGCGGGAGCAGATACGCAGTATTTT. It is translated as CASSERLAGADTQYF.

The table lists this clone with a few counts. This chain uses TRBV4-1 with TRBJ1-1, with 9 bases aligning to TRBD1. The V segment lost 1 base and the J segment 4 bases; nucleotides outside the gene matches: 7. The CDR3 extends over 16 amino acids. CDR1 is MGHRA and CDR2 is YSYEKL in the germline V gene. The DNA of the CDR3 is TGCGCCAGCAGCCAAGGAAACAGGGGGCCGGGCACTGAAGCTTTCTTT. Translation gives CASSQGNRGPGTEAFF.

The V call is TRBV9, the J call TRBJ2-3; TRBD1 agrees at 8 bases. In germline, CDR1 is SGDLS, CDR2 YYNGEE. V trimming: 4 bases; J trimming: 2 bases; junction bases outside the gene matches: 9. CDR3 size: 16 residues. The CDR3 loop is CASSLRQGSNTDTQYF. The CDR3 DNA reads as TGTGCCAGCAGCCTTCGACAGGGGAGTAACACAGATACGCAGTATTTT.

The rearrangement links TRBV29-1 to TRBJ2-5; TRBD2 agrees at 10 bases. The assigned J gene may be wrong: the sequence end matches TRBJ2-7 better. CDR3 length equals 15 residues. Germline V gene lookup returns CDR1 SQVTM and CDR2 ANQGSEA. CDR3 loop: CSVDGLAEGSYEQYF. Written as DNA, the CDR3 is TGCAGCGTCGACGGACTAGCGGAGGGCTCCTACGAGCAGTACTTC.

The rearrangement links TRBV6-5 to TRBJ1-2; 10 bases line up with TRBD1. V lost 5 bases and J lost 3; bases outside the gene matches: 6. CDR1 is MNHEY, CDR2 SVGAGI, per germline. The CDR3 totals 15 residues. The CDR3 loop is CASSVTGGADYGYTF. The DNA of the CDR3 is TGTGCCAGCAGTGTGACAGGGGGCGCCGACTATGGCTACACCTTC.